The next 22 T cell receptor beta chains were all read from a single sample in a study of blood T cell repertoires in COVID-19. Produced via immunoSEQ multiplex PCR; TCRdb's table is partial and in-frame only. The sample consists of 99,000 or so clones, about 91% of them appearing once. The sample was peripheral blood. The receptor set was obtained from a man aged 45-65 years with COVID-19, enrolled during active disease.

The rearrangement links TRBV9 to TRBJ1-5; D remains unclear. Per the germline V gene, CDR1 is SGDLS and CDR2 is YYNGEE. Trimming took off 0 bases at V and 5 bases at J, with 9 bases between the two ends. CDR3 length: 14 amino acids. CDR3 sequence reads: CASSVGWGDQPQHF. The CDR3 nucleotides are TGTGCCAGCAGCGTAGGTTGGGGAGATCAGCCCCAGCATTTT.

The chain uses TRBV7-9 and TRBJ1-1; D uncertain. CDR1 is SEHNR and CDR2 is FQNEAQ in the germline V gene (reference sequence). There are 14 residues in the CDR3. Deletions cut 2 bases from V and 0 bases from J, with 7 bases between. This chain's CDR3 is CASSLNSLNTEAFF. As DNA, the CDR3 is TGTGCCAGCAGCTTAAACAGCTTGAACACTGAAGCTTTCTTT.

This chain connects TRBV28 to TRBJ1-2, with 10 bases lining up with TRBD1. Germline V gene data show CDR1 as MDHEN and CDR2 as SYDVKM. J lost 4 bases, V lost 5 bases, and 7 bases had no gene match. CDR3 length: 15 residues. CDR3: CASSETGGRVYGYTF. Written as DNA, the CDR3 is TGTGCCAGCAGTGAGACAGGGGGCAGGGTCTATGGCTACACCTTC.

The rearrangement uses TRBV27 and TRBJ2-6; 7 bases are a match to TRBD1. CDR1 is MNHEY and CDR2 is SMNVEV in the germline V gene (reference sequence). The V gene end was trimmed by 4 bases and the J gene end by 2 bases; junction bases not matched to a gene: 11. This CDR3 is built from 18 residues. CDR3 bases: TGTGCCAGCAGTTCTAGGACAGGAAGGTCTACTGGGGCCAACGTCCTGACTTTC. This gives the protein CASSSRTGRSTGANVLTF.

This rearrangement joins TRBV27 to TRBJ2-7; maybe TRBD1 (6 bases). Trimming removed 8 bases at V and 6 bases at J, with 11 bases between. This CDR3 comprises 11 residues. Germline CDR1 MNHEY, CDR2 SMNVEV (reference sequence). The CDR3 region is CASGRGGEQYF. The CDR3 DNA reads TGTGCCAGCGGGCGAGGGGGCGAGCAGTACTTC.

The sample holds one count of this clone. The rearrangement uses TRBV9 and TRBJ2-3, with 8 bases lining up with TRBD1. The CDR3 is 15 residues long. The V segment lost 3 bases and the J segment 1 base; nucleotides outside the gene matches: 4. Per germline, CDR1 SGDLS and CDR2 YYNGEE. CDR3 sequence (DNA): TGTGCCAGCAGCGCGGGACAGGCACGCACAGATACGCAGTATTTT. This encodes CASSAGQARTDTQYF.

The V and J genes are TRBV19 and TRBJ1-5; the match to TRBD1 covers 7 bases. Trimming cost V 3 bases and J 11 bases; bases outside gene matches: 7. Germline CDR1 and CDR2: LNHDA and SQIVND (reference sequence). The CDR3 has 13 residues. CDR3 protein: CASSIGNRGTQHF. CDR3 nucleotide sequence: TGTGCCAGTAGTATCGGAAACAGGGGAACCCAGCATTTT.

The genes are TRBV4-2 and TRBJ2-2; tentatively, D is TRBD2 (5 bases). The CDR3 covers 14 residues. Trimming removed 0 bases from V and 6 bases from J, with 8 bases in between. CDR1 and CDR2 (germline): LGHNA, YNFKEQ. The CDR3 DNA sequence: TGTGCCAGCAGCCAAGATCGGGGTCCCGGGGAGCTGTTTTTT. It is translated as CASSQDRGPGELFF.

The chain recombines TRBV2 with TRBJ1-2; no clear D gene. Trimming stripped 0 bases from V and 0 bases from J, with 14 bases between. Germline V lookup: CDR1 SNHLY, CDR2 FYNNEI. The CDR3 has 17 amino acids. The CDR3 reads CASSEALGPVANYGYTF. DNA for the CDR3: TGTGCCAGCAGTGAAGCGCTTGGGCCCGTAGCTAACTATGGCTACACCTTC.

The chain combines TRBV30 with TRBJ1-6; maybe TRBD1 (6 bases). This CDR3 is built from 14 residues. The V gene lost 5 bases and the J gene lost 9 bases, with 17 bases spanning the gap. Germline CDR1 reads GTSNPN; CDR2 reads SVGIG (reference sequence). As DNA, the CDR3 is TGTGCCTGGGGGGACACAGGTACGGTTTCACCCCTCCACTTT. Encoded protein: CAWGDTGTVSPLHF.

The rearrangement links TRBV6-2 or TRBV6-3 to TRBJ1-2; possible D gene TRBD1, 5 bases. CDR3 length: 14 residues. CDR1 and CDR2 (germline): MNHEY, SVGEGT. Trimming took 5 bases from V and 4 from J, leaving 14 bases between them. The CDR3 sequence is CASSPRSTVYGYTF. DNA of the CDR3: TGTGCCAGCAGTCCCCGGTCGACAGTCTATGGCTACACCTTC.

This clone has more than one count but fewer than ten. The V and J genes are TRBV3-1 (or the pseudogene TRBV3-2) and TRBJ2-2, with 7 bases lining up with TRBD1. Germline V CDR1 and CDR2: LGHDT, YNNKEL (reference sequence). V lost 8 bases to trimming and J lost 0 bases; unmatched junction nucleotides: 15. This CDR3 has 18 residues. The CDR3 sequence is CASFPTGFGQANTGELFF. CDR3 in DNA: TGTGCCAGCTTCCCAACGGGTTTCGGACAGGCGAACACCGGGGAGCTGTTTTTT.

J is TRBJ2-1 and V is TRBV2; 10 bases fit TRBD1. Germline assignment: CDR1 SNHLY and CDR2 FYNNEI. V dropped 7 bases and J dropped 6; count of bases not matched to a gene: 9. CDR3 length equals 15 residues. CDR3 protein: CASIQGDRGPNEQFF. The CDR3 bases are TGTGCCAGCATCCAAGGGGACAGGGGTCCCAATGAGCAGTTCTTC.

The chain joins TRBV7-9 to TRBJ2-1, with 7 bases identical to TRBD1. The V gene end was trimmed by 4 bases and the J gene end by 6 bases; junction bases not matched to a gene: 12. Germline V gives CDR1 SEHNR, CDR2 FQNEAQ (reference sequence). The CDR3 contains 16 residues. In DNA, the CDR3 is TGTGCCAGCAGCTCCGCCCGACAGGGCCCCTCCAATGAGCAGTTCTTC. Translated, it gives CASSSARQGPSNEQFF.

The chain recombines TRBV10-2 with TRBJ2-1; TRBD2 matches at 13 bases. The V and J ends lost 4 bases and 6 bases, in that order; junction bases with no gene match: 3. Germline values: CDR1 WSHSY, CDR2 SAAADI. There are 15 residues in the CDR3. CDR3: CASSVTSGGFNEQFF. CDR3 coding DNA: TGCGCCAGCAGTGTGACTAGCGGGGGGTTCAATGAGCAGTTCTTC.

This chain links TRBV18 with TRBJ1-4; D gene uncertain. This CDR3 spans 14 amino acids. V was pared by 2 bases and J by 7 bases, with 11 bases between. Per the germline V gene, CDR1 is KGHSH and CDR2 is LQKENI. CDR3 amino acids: CASSPNLGGEKLFF. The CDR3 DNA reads TGTGCCAGCTCACCAAACCTCGGCGGTGAAAAACTGTTTTTT.

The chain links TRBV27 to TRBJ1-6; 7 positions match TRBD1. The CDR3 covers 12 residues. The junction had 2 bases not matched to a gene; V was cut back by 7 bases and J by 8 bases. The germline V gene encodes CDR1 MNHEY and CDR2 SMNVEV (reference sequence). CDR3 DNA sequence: TGTGCCAGCAATACAGGGGATTCACCCCTCCACTTT. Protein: CASNTGDSPLHF.

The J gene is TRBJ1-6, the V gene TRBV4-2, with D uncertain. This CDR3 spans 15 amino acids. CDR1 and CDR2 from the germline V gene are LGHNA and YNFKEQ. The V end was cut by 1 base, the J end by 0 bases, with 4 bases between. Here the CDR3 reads CASSQGHSYNSPLHF. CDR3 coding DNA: TGTGCCAGCAGCCAAGGTCACTCCTATAATTCACCCCTCCACTTT.

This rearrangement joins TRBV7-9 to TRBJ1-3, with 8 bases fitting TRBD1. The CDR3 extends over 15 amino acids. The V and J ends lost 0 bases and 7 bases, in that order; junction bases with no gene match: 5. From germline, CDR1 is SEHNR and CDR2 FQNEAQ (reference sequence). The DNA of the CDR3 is TGTGCCAGCAGCTTAGCTGGCCAGGGGGCGAACACCATATATTTT. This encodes CASSLAGQGANTIYF.

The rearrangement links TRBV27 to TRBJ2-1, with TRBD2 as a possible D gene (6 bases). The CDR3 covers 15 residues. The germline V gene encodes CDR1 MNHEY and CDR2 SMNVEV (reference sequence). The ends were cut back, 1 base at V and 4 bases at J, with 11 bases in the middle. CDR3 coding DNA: TGTGCCAGCAGTTTATGGGGGAGGACGTACAATGAGCAGTTCTTC. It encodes CASSLWGRTYNEQFF.

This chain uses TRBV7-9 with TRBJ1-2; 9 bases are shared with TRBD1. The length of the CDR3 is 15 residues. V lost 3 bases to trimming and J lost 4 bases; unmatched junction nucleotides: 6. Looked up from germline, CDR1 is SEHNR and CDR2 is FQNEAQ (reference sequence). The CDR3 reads CASSFRTGEGYGYTF. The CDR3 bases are TGTGCCAGCAGCTTTCGGACAGGGGAGGGCTATGGCTACACCTTC.

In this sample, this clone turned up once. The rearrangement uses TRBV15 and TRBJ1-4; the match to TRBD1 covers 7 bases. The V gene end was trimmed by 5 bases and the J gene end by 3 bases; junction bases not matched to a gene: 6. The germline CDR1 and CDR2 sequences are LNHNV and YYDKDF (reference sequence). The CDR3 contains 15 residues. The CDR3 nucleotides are TGTGCCACCAGCGGACGGACAGGACCTAATGAAAAACTGTTTTTT. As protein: CATSGRTGPNEKLFF.